These T cell receptor beta chains were read from a single sample in a study of human T cells and chemical hapten exposure. TCRdb recomputed calls from the RACE reads with MiXCR, one row per CDR3 protein. The table shows around 340,000 distinct CDR3 sequences, with roughly 6.9% occurring only once. Sample: whole blood, taken in connection with sensitization to the hapten diphenylcyclopropenone (DPC). The origin of the receptors is a woman younger than 30 with alopecia areata. Some clones in this sample may be carry-over from other donors' samples. The CDR3 runs from the conserved cysteine through the conserved F or W. The D gene is left open where the match is weak. The size field is filled for only some rows; it gives once, few, many or a size class.

j_gene: TRBJ1-6
abundance: NA
d_gene: NA
v_gene: TRBV4-3
CDR3nt: TGCGCCAGCAGTGAAAGTCGCGGACGTCGTTTCTCACCCCTCCACTTT
CDR3aa: CASSESRGRRFSPLHF

j_gene: TRBJ2-1
abundance: many
d_gene: NA
v_gene: TRBV7-9
CDR3nt: TGTGCCAGCAGCCAGCGCGCCCATGAGCAGTTCTTC
CDR3aa: CASSQRAHEQFF

j_gene: TRBJ1-1
abundance: few
d_gene: NA
v_gene: TRBV21-1
CDR3nt: TGTGCCAGCAGCCTACTGAAGGCTAAACTATCAAGCACTGAAGCTTTCTTT
CDR3aa: CASSLLKAKLSSTEAFF

j_gene: TRBJ1-1
abundance: NA
d_gene: NA
v_gene: TRBV18
CDR3nt: TGTGCCGGAACAAAGGGGCAGAACACTGAAGCTTTCTTT
CDR3aa: CAGTKGQNTEAFF

j_gene: TRBJ1-1
abundance: NA
d_gene: NA
v_gene: TRBV28
CDR3nt: TGTGCCAGCAGTCCGCACTCTACAGGGAACACTGAAGCTTTCTTT
CDR3aa: CASSPHSTGNTEAFF

j_gene: TRBJ2-6
abundance: many
d_gene: NA
v_gene: TRBV29-1
CDR3nt: TGCAGCGTAGAACATGGGGGCTCTGGGGCCAACGTCCTGACTTTC
CDR3aa: CSVEHGGSGANVLTF

j_gene: TRBJ1-2
abundance: few
d_gene: TRBD1
v_gene: TRBV5-4
CDR3nt: TGTGCCAGCAGCTGGGGGGACAGGGCTAACTATGGCTACACCTTC
CDR3aa: CASSWGDRANYGYTF

j_gene: TRBJ2-3
abundance: few
d_gene: NA
v_gene: TRBV20-1
CDR3nt: TGCAGTGCGCTTGGACTGTGGGGCACAGATACGCAGTATTTT
CDR3aa: CSALGLWGTDTQYF

j_gene: TRBJ2-3
abundance: many
d_gene: TRBD1
v_gene: TRBV6-4
CDR3nt: TGTGCCAGCAGTGCCGGGACAGGGGGCGCAGATACGCAGTATTTT
CDR3aa: CASSAGTGGADTQYF

j_gene: TRBJ1-5
abundance: NA
d_gene: NA
v_gene: TRBV6-2/TRBV6-3
CDR3nt: TGTGCCAGCCTAATGGGGAGGAATCAGCCCCAGCATTTT
CDR3aa: CASLMGRNQPQHF

j_gene: TRBJ2-7
abundance: many
d_gene: TRBD2
v_gene: TRBV29-1
CDR3nt: TGCAGCGTTGAAGGGGGGGGAGGCGAGCAGTACTTC
CDR3aa: CSVEGGGGEQYF

j_gene: TRBJ1-5
abundance: NA
d_gene: TRBD1
v_gene: TRBV6-2/TRBV6-3
CDR3nt: TGTGCCAGCCACCGGGACAGGGGGTATAGCAATCAGCCCCAGCATTTT
CDR3aa: CASHRDRGYSNQPQHF

j_gene: TRBJ2-4
abundance: many
d_gene: NA
v_gene: TRBV6-6
CDR3nt: TGTGCCAGCAGTTATTCATCGGGACTAGCCAAAAACATTCAGTACTTC
CDR3aa: CASSYSSGLAKNIQYF

j_gene: TRBJ2-7
abundance: many
d_gene: NA
v_gene: TRBV28
CDR3nt: TGTGCCAGCAGCCGGTGGGGGGAGCAGTACTTC
CDR3aa: CASSRWGEQYF

j_gene: TRBJ2-7
abundance: NA
d_gene: TRBD1
v_gene: TRBV5-4
CDR3nt: TGTGCCAGCAGCGCGACAGGGGCCTACGAGCAGTACTTC
CDR3aa: CASSATGAYEQYF

j_gene: TRBJ1-5
abundance: many
d_gene: NA
v_gene: TRBV7-6
CDR3nt: TGTGCCAGCAGCTTGGGAGGGCATCTACTGGCCCCATATCAGCCCCAGCATTTT
CDR3aa: CASSLGGHLLAPYQPQHF

j_gene: TRBJ1-4
abundance: few
d_gene: NA
v_gene: TRBV5-1
CDR3nt: TGCGCCAGCAGCTTGGCCCAGAATGACAAGGGAAAACTGTTTTTT
CDR3aa: CASSLAQNDKGKLFF

j_gene: TRBJ2-1
abundance: NA
d_gene: TRBD2
v_gene: TRBV3-1
CDR3nt: TGTGCCAGCAGCCAAGGCGGGACTAGCGGGGGCCTTGACAATGAGCAGTTCTTC
CDR3aa: CASSQGGTSGGLDNEQFF

j_gene: TRBJ2-3
abundance: few
d_gene: TRBD1
v_gene: TRBV19
CDR3nt: TGTGCCAGTAGCCCGACAGGGAGTAAGGCAGATACGCAGTATTTT
CDR3aa: CASSPTGSKADTQYF

j_gene: TRBJ1-1
abundance: many
d_gene: NA
v_gene: TRBV24-1
CDR3nt: TGTGCCACCAGTGCCAGGGACACTGAAGCTTTCTTT
CDR3aa: CATSARDTEAFF

j_gene: TRBJ2-1
abundance: NA
d_gene: NA
v_gene: TRBV27
CDR3nt: TGTGCCAGCAGTTTAGAGGGTGGAGCCCTCTCCTACAATGAGCAGTTCTTC
CDR3aa: CASSLEGGALSYNEQFF

j_gene: TRBJ2-6
abundance: many
d_gene: NA
v_gene: TRBV29-1
CDR3nt: TGCAGCGTGGCCCTCGCTTCGGGGGTCGGGGCCAACGTCCTGACTTTC
CDR3aa: CSVALASGVGANVLTF

j_gene: TRBJ2-3
abundance: few
d_gene: TRBD2
v_gene: TRBV7-8
CDR3nt: TGTGCCAGCAGCTGGCCCCCGGGACTAGCGGGGGACCCTAGCACAGATACGCAGTATTTT
CDR3aa: CASSWPPGLAGDPSTDTQYF

j_gene: TRBJ1-2
abundance: many
d_gene: TRBD1
v_gene: TRBV2
CDR3nt: TGTGCCAGCAGTATAAAAAGGGGACAGGGCAACTATGGCTACACCTTC
CDR3aa: CASSIKRGQGNYGYTF

j_gene: TRBJ2-7
abundance: NA
d_gene: TRBD1
v_gene: TRBV6-5
CDR3nt: TGTGCCAGCAGTGGTGTGGGACAGCCTTACGTGCAGTACTTC
CDR3aa: CASSGVGQPYVQYF

j_gene: TRBJ1-1
abundance: few
d_gene: TRBD1
v_gene: TRBV5-1
CDR3nt: TGCGCCAGCAGCAGGGACCGGGACAGGGGTGCTTTCTTT
CDR3aa: CASSRDRDRGAFF

j_gene: TRBJ2-3
abundance: NA
d_gene: NA
v_gene: TRBV10-3
CDR3nt: TGTGCCTCCTCGCAGCCAGCGGCTAGCACAGATACGCAGTATTTT
CDR3aa: CASSQPAASTDTQYF

j_gene: TRBJ1-1
abundance: NA
d_gene: NA
v_gene: TRBV20-1
CDR3nt: TGCAGTGCTAGAACCGAGCTGAACACTGAAGCTTTCTTT
CDR3aa: CSARTELNTEAFF

j_gene: TRBJ2-3
abundance: few
d_gene: TRBD2
v_gene: TRBV27
CDR3nt: TGTGCCAGCCAACGGGGGGGGTACACAGATACGCAGTATTTT
CDR3aa: CASQRGGYTDTQYF

j_gene: TRBJ1-1
abundance: many
d_gene: NA
v_gene: TRBV28
CDR3nt: TGTGCCAGCAACCTCTTCGGGGGCGCTCCGGCTGAAGCTTTCTTT
CDR3aa: CASNLFGGAPAEAFF

j_gene: TRBJ1-2
abundance: many
d_gene: NA
v_gene: TRBV4-1
CDR3nt: TGCGCCAGCAGCCAAGATGTGTCGCTTGGGGGCTACACCTTC
CDR3aa: CASSQDVSLGGYTF

j_gene: TRBJ2-7
abundance: many
d_gene: NA
v_gene: TRBV6-1
CDR3nt: TGTGCCAGCAGTGAATTATCGACAGGACTTTCCTACGAGCAGTACTTC
CDR3aa: CASSELSTGLSYEQYF

j_gene: TRBJ1-5
abundance: many
d_gene: NA
v_gene: TRBV7-9
CDR3nt: TGTGCCAGCAGTCCAATGACAGACAATCAGCCCCAGCATTTT
CDR3aa: CASSPMTDNQPQHF

j_gene: TRBJ2-2
abundance: NA
d_gene: NA
v_gene: TRBV6-2/TRBV6-3
CDR3nt: TGTGCCAGCGAGACTAACGCGAACACCGGGGAGCTGTTTTTT
CDR3aa: CASETNANTGELFF

j_gene: TRBJ1-2
abundance: NA
d_gene: NA
v_gene: TRBV29-1
CDR3nt: TGCAGCGTTTCGCACGGGAGTAACTATGGCTACACCTTC
CDR3aa: CSVSHGSNYGYTF

j_gene: TRBJ1-4
abundance: few
d_gene: TRBD1
v_gene: TRBV12-3/TRBV12-4
CDR3nt: TGTGCCAGCAGTTCCAGGGGGCTTGGGGAAAAACTGTTTTTT
CDR3aa: CASSSRGLGEKLFF

j_gene: TRBJ1-2
abundance: NA
d_gene: TRBD1
v_gene: TRBV5-4
CDR3nt: TGTGCCAGCAGTCAGATCGGACAGGGAGAGGGGAAAAACTATGGCTACACCTTC
CDR3aa: CASSQIGQGEGKNYGYTF

j_gene: TRBJ1-1
abundance: few
d_gene: NA
v_gene: TRBV28
CDR3nt: TGTGCCACCTTCGGGCTACTCCCGAACACTGAAGCTTTCTTT
CDR3aa: CATFGLLPNTEAFF

j_gene: TRBJ2-3
abundance: NA
d_gene: NA
v_gene: TRBV20-1
CDR3nt: TGCAGTGCTAAGTATACTGGGAGCACAGATACGCAGTATTTT
CDR3aa: CSAKYTGSTDTQYF

j_gene: TRBJ1-1
abundance: NA
d_gene: NA
v_gene: TRBV29-1
CDR3nt: TGCAGCGTTGAAAGGGTACCGGGAAACACTGAAGCTTTCTTT
CDR3aa: CSVERVPGNTEAFF

j_gene: TRBJ2-3
abundance: many
d_gene: NA
v_gene: TRBV7-9
CDR3nt: TGTGCCAGCAGCTTGAGGGCGACTCCCCGATCGAATACGCAGTATTTT
CDR3aa: CASSLRATPRSNTQYF

j_gene: TRBJ1-1
abundance: NA
d_gene: NA
v_gene: TRBV5-6
CDR3nt: TGTGCCAGCAGCTCCTACGACATGATGAACACTGAAGCTTTCTTT
CDR3aa: CASSSYDMMNTEAFF

j_gene: TRBJ2-1
abundance: many
d_gene: NA
v_gene: TRBV6-5
CDR3nt: TGTGCCAGCAGTTACAGGGGGGGCGAAAATGAGCAGTTCTTC
CDR3aa: CASSYRGGENEQFF

j_gene: TRBJ1-4
abundance: few
d_gene: NA
v_gene: TRBV28
CDR3nt: TGTGCCGTCTTGCTGGACTCCAAGGCGGCTAATGAAAAACTGTTTTTT
CDR3aa: CAVLLDSKAANEKLFF

j_gene: TRBJ2-1
abundance: NA
d_gene: NA
v_gene: TRBV3-1
CDR3nt: TGTGCCAGCACCCGACAGGACACTAACAATGAGCAGTTCTTC
CDR3aa: CASTRQDTNNEQFF

j_gene: TRBJ1-2
abundance: few
d_gene: NA
v_gene: TRBV20-1
CDR3nt: TGCAGTGCTAGAGTGCCGTTGAGGGTCTATGGCTACACCTTC
CDR3aa: CSARVPLRVYGYTF